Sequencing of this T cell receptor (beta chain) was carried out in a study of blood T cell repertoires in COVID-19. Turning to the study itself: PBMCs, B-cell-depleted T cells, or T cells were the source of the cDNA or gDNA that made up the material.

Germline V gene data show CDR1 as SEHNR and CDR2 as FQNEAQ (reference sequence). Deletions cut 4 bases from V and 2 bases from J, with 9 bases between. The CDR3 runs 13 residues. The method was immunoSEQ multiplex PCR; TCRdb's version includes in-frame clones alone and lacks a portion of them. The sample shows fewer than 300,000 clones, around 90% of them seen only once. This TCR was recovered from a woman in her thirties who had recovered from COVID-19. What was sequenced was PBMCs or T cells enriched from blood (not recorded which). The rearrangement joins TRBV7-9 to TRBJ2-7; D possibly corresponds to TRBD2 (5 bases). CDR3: CASSSAGAYEQYF. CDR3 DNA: TGTGCCAGCAGCTCCGCCGGGGCCTACGAGCAGTACTTC. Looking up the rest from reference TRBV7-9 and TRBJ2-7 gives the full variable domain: DTGVSQNPRHKITKRGQNVTFRCDPISEHNRLYWYRQTLGQGPEFLTYFQNEAQLEKSRLLSDRFSAERPKGSFSTLEIQRTEQGDSAMYLCASSSAGAYEQYFGPGTRLTVT.